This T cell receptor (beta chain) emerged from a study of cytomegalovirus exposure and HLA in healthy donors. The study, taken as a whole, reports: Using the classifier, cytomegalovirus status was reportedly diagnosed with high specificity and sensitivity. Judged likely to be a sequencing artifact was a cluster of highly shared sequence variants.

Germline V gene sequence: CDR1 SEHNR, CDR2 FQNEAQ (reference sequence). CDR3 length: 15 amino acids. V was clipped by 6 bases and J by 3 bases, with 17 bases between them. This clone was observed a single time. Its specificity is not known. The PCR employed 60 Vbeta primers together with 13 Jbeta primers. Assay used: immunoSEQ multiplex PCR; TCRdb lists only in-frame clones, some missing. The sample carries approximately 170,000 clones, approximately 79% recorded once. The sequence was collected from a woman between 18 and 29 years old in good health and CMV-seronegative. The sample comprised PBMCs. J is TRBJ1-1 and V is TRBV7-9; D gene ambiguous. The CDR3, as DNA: TGTGCCAGCAGACGGAAGAAAGAGGCGGACACTGAAGCTTTCTTT. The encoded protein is CASRRKKEADTEAFF. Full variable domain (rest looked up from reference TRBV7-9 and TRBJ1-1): DTGVSQNPRHKITKRGQNVTFRCDPISEHNRLYWYRQTLGQGPEFLTYFQNEAQLEKSRLLSDRFSAERPKGSFSTLEIQRTEQGDSAMYLCASRRKKEADTEAFFGQGTRLTVV.